This T cell receptor beta chain was identified during a study of control samples from healthy donors and cancer patients. Some clones are missing from TCRdb's copy, which holds only in-frame ones; the method was immunoSEQ multiplex PCR. The repertoire holds about 48,000 clones, with roughly 92% as singletons. The source is a woman aged 45 to 65 with head and neck cancer. The sample was PBMCs.

The CDR3 DNA reads TGTGCCAGCAGCTTGGAGCCCTACGAGCAGTACTTC. Its translation: CASSLEPYEQYF. The rearrangement links TRBV5-5 to TRBJ2-7; D uncertain. The CDR3 covers 12 residues. V lost 0 bases, J lost 2 bases, and 3 bases lay in between. Germline assignment: CDR1 SGHKS and CDR2 YYEKEE (reference sequence).